Following are 29 T cell receptor beta chains from one sample sequenced in a study of TIL therapy for anti-PD-1-resistant metastatic lung cancer. The libraries were made with immunoSEQ v3. The method was immunoSEQ multiplex PCR; TCRdb's version includes in-frame clones alone and lacks a portion of them. The sample lists more than 20,000 clones; less than 65% were seen once. Documented time point: pre-treatment sample, taken before nivolumab and TIL therapy. Tumor tissue came from excised metastases, mostly pleural nodules or supraclavicular lymph nodes. Sequenced material: tumor tissue, taken at baseline. These receptors were obtained from a woman between 30 and 85 years old with non-small cell lung cancer.

This clone is classed as medium-sized. The rearrangement joins TRBV27 to TRBJ2-7; 8 nucleotides agree with TRBD1. The J segment lost 3 bases and the V segment lost 6 bases, leaving 10 bases of the junction unmatched. The germline V gene encodes CDR1 MNHEY and CDR2 SMNVEV (reference sequence). The CDR3 extends over 15 amino acids. The DNA for the CDR3 is TGTGCCAGCAGGCGCGGACAGGGTGCGGGCTACGAGCAGTACTTC. Translated, it gives CASRRGQGAGYEQYF.

The rearrangement links TRBV5-1 to TRBJ2-7; 7 bases are a match to TRBD1. CDR1 is SGHRS and CDR2 is YFSETQ in the germline V gene. This CDR3 comprises 16 residues. V lost 0 bases, J lost 2 bases, and 8 bases stayed unmatched. The CDR3 loop reads CASSLVEGAKTYEQYF. The CDR3 DNA is TGCGCCAGCAGCTTGGTCGAGGGGGCCAAAACCTACGAGCAGTACTTC.

The chain links TRBV5-5 to TRBJ1-4; 9 bases agree with TRBD1. Germline-derived CDR1 and CDR2 are SGHKS and YYEKEE (reference sequence). The CDR3 runs to 15 residues. V dropped 4 bases and J dropped 0; count of bases not matched to a gene: 1. Here the CDR3 DNA reads TGTGCCAGCAGCCGGACAGGGGCAACTAATGAAAAACTGTTTTTT. Its protein is CASSRTGATNEKLFF.

In this sample, this clone turned up once. V and J are TRBV21-1 and TRBJ1-5; the table calls TRBD1, which could not be checked here. TRBV21-1 is a documented pseudogene. CDR3 length: 17 amino acids. CDR3 amino acids: CASSKVPQGQLNQPQHF. The CDR3 DNA is TGTGCCAGCAGCAAAGTGCCTCAGGGACAGCTCAATCAGCCCCAGCATTTT.

V usage is TRBV5-4 and J usage is TRBJ2-1; D is possibly TRBD2 (5 bases). V was cut by 2 bases and J by 3 bases, with 12 bases left in between. This CDR3 comprises 15 residues. The germline CDR1 and CDR2 sequences are SGHNT and YYREEE (reference sequence). The CDR3 nucleotides read TGTGCCAGCAGCTTTGGAGGTGAAATCTACAATGAGCAGTTCTTC. Residues: CASSFGGEIYNEQFF.

This chain joins TRBV6-1 and TRBJ2-3; D possibly corresponds to TRBD1 (5 bases). The length of the CDR3 is 13 residues. CDR1 MNHNS and CDR2 SASEGT come from the germline V gene. The V gene lost 5 bases and the J gene lost 4 bases, with 10 bases spanning the gap. The CDR3 DNA sequence: TGTGCCAGCAGTCATAGCAGGGCAGATACGCAGTATTTT. Translating gives CASSHSRADTQYF.

The J gene is TRBJ2-4, the V gene TRBV10-3; 8 nucleotides agree with TRBD2. CDR3 length: 16 residues. Looked up from germline, CDR1 is ENHRY and CDR2 is SYGVKD. With 6 bases clipped from V and 0 bases from J, the junction kept 7 bases outside the gene matches. The CDR3 protein is CAIRAGGPEAKNIQYF. In DNA, the CDR3 is TGTGCCATCAGGGCGGGAGGCCCCGAAGCCAAAAACATTCAGTACTTC.

V usage is TRBV6-5 and J usage is TRBJ2-5; tentatively, D is TRBD2 (5 bases). The CDR3 spans 16 residues. Germline lookup yields CDR1 MNHEY and CDR2 SVGAGI. V dropped 3 bases and J dropped 2 bases, with 16 bases sitting between them. The CDR3 DNA sequence: TGTGCCAGCAGTTATTGGGTCGACGGGGAGCAAGAGACCCAGTACTTC. Translation: CASSYWVDGEQETQYF.

V and J are TRBV10-2 and TRBJ1-5, with 8 positions matching TRBD1. V trimming: 5 bases; J trimming: 0 bases; junction bases outside the gene matches: 12. Germline CDR1 and CDR2: WSHSY and SAAADI. This CDR3 region has 18 residues. In DNA form, the CDR3 reads TGCGCCAGCAGTTGGGACAGGCATTCGTTGTATAGCAATCAGCCCCAGCATTTT. Protein product: CASSWDRHSLYSNQPQHF.

The rearrangement uses TRBV6-1 and TRBJ2-2, with TRBD2 matching over 9 bases. V shed 4 bases, J shed 7 bases, and the junction held 1 base outside the gene matches. Per germline, CDR1 MNHNS and CDR2 SASEGT. This CDR3 contains 13 residues. CDR3 nucleotide sequence: TGTGCCAGCAGTGTAGCGGGAGACGGGGAGCTGTTTTTT. As protein: CASSVAGDGELFF.

In its sample, this clone was seen a few times. The rearrangement uses TRBV6-6 and TRBJ2-4; D perhaps matches TRBD2 (6 bases). Germline V gives CDR1 MNHNY, CDR2 SVGAGI (reference sequence). V gave up 4 bases and J gave up 0 bases, with 10 bases separating them. There are 15 residues in the CDR3. CDR3 bases: TGTGCCAGCAGTTTTTCAGCGGGAGCCAAAAACATTCAGTACTTC. Its translation is CASSFSAGAKNIQYF.

This clone was picked up a small number of times. The rearrangement joins TRBV5-8 to TRBJ2-3, with a possible D match to TRBD2 (5 bases). CDR3 length equals 15 residues. V was cut by 6 bases and J by 0 bases, with 14 bases left in between. Germline CDR1 reads SGHTS; CDR2 reads YDEGEE. CDR3: CASTPAGGSTDTQYF. CDR3 nucleotides: TGTGCCAGCACCCCAGCAGGAGGTAGCACAGATACGCAGTATTTT.

V is TRBV7-6 and J is TRBJ2-7; tentatively, D is TRBD1 or TRBD2 (6 bases each). Germline CDR1 reads SGHVS; CDR2 reads FNYEAQ. V was trimmed by 6 bases and J by 2 bases, leaving 14 bases between them. The CDR3 length is 14 residues. This CDR3 reads CASSMGGSTYEQYF. DNA of the CDR3: TGTGCCAGCAGTATGGGGGGCTCAACCTACGAGCAGTACTTC.

The CDR3 spells CASRDQAQTQYF. In DNA, the CDR3 is TGTGCCAGCAGGGACCAGGCTCAAACGCAGTATTTT. The chain uses TRBV7-9 and TRBJ2-3; D remains ambiguous. CDR3 length: 12 residues. Deletions cut 6 bases from V and 9 bases from J, with 13 bases between. Germline loops: CDR1 SEHNR, CDR2 FQNEAQ (reference sequence).

This clone has only a few counts. The chain uses TRBV5-6 and TRBJ2-7; 7 bases match TRBD2. CDR1 is SGHDT and CDR2 is YYEEEE in the germline V gene. The CDR3 loop spans 14 amino acids. The J segment lost 4 bases and the V segment lost 2 bases, leaving 6 bases of the junction unmatched. CDR3 residues: CASSFRGGSYEQYF. Here the CDR3 DNA reads TGTGCCAGCAGCTTCAGAGGCGGGAGTTACGAGCAGTACTTC.

This clone occurred a few times. The rearrangement uses TRBV5-1 and TRBJ1-1; 9 bases agree with TRBD1. Unmatched junction bases numbered 7, after V lost 2 bases and J lost 2 bases. Germline V gene data show CDR1 as SGHRS and CDR2 as YFSETQ. This CDR3 region has 16 residues. The CDR3 nucleotides read TGCGCCAGCAGCTTCTCCACAGGGGGCTCCAACACTGAAGCTTTCTTT. Its protein is CASSFSTGGSNTEAFF.

The chain carries TRBV27 and TRBJ2-2; 7 nucleotides match TRBD2. Germline lookup yields CDR1 MNHEY and CDR2 SMNVEV (reference sequence). The junction had 13 bases not matched to a gene; V was cut back by 7 bases and J by 5 bases. This CDR3 spans 16 amino acids. In DNA form, the CDR3 reads TGTGCCAGCAACCAACGGGCGGGACTATCAACCGGGGAGCTGTTTTTT. Protein sequence: CASNQRAGLSTGELFF.

CDR3 loop: CASSSSRVSTEAFF. CDR3 coding DNA: TGTGCCAGTAGTAGTTCCAGGGTTAGCACTGAAGCTTTCTTT. J is TRBJ1-1 and V is TRBV19, with D possibly being TRBD1 (5 bases). This CDR3 is 14 amino acids long. Trimming pared 4 bases from V and 4 bases from J, leaving 13 bases between. From germline, CDR1 is LNHDA and CDR2 SQIVND (reference sequence).

The rearrangement uses TRBV14 and TRBJ2-6; D unclear. Trimming left V 0 bases short and J 4 bases short, with 10 bases between. The germline gives CDR1 SGHDN, CDR2 FVKESK. This CDR3 has 16 amino acids. CDR3 sequence (DNA): TGTGCCAGCAGCCAAGATTGGTTTGCCGGGGCCAACGTCCTGACTTTC. Amino acid sequence: CASSQDWFAGANVLTF.

The chain recombines TRBV5-1 with TRBJ2-1; tentatively, D is TRBD2 (5 bases). Germline values: CDR1 SGHRS, CDR2 YFSETQ. This CDR3 has 12 residues. Trimming shortened V by 4 bases and J by 7 bases, and 9 bases separated the two germline ends. CDR3 residues: CASSPGGNEQFF. The CDR3 bases are TGCGCCAGCAGCCCCGGAGGAAATGAGCAGTTCTTC. Full variable domain (missing parts from reference TRBV5-1 and TRBJ2-1): KAGVTQTPRYLIKTRGQQVTLSCSPISGHRSVSWYQQTPGQGLQFLFEYFSETQRNKGNFPGRFSGRQFSNSRSEMNVSTLELGDSALYLCASSPGGNEQFFGPGTRLTVL.

The chain carries TRBV2 and TRBJ2-1; 13 positions agree with TRBD2. The germline CDR1 and CDR2 sequences are SNHLY and FYNNEI. V lost 4 bases, J lost 6 bases, and 6 bases stayed unmatched. This CDR3 contains 16 residues. The CDR3 reads CASSAPGLAGPNEQFF. The CDR3 DNA sequence: TGTGCCAGCAGTGCCCCGGGACTAGCGGGACCCAATGAGCAGTTCTTC.

This clone was counted a few times. The chain couples TRBV19 to TRBJ2-1; 13 bases match TRBD2. Germline CDR1 reads LNHDA; CDR2 reads SQIVND (reference sequence). V trimming: 4 bases; J trimming: 8 bases; junction bases outside the gene matches: 8. The CDR3 is 16 amino acids. The CDR3 sequence is CASSRGLAGPTHEQFF. The CDR3 DNA sequence: TGTGCCAGTAGTAGGGGACTAGCGGGACCCACACATGAGCAGTTCTTC.

This clone was seen a handful of times. J is TRBJ2-2 and V is TRBV6-1; D is uncertain. Trimming shortened V by 7 bases and J by 8 bases, and 11 bases separated the two germline ends. The CDR3 is 12 amino acids. Germline V gene lookup returns CDR1 MNHNS and CDR2 SASEGT. CDR3 coding DNA: TGTGCCAGCACGCTTGAGCCGGGGGAGCTGTTTTTT. It codes for CASTLEPGELFF.

This clone has just one count. The gene calls are TRBV7-7 and TRBJ1-5; 7 bases are shared with TRBD1. The V gene end was trimmed by 4 bases and the J gene end by 3 bases; junction bases not matched to a gene: 3. Germline values: CDR1 SSHAT, CDR2 FNYEAQ (reference sequence). CDR3 size: 14 residues. The CDR3 region has the DNA TGTGCCAGCAGCTCCGACAGGGACAATCAGCCCCAGCATTTT. Translating it yields CASSSDRDNQPQHF.

This chain links TRBV10-3 with TRBJ1-2; D is unresolved. CDR3 length equals 15 residues. Germline V gene lookup returns CDR1 ENHRY and CDR2 SYGVKD. Trimming took 2 bases from V and 4 from J, leaving 14 bases between them. Written as DNA, the CDR3 is TGTGCCATCAGTGAGAGACATCCCTACCTCTATGGCTACACCTTC. It codes for CAISERHPYLYGYTF.

V gene TRBV9 combines with J gene TRBJ2-1; D remains unclear. CDR1 is SGDLS and CDR2 is YYNGEE in the germline V gene. Trimming took 2 bases from V and 10 from J, leaving 13 bases between them. The CDR3 spans 13 residues. CDR3 sequence reads: CASSVRLASEQFF. CDR3 sequence (DNA): TGTGCCAGCAGCGTCAGACTGGCCAGCGAGCAGTTCTTC.

This clone was counted only a few times. This rearrangement joins TRBV4-1 to TRBJ1-2, with D hard to call. The V end lost 1 base, the J end lost 4 bases, and 7 bases lay between the germline ends. Germline V lookup: CDR1 MGHRA, CDR2 YSYEKL. CDR3 length: 13 residues. The CDR3 DNA follows: TGCGCCAGCAGCCAAGGCGTAGGCTATGGCTACACCTTC. This sequence encodes CASSQGVGYGYTF.

This chain links TRBV18 with TRBJ2-7, with D unresolved. V lost 2 bases to trimming and J lost 7 bases, with 9 bases between them. Germline CDR1 reads KGHSH; CDR2 reads LQKENI. The CDR3 is 12 amino acids. The CDR3 reads CASSPGKGEQYF. DNA for the CDR3: TGTGCCAGCTCACCAGGAAAGGGTGAGCAGTACTTC.

V is TRBV18 and J is TRBJ2-7; TRBD1 matches 9 bases. From germline, CDR1 is KGHSH and CDR2 LQKENI. Trimming removed 5 bases from V and 0 bases from J; junction bases left unmatched: 8. There are 16 residues in the CDR3. CDR3 DNA: TGTGCCAGCTCATCAACTAAGACAGGGGGCTCCTACGAGCAGTACTTC. This gives the protein CASSSTKTGGSYEQYF.